A selection of T cell receptor beta chains follows, all from one sample in a study of long-term antiretroviral therapy in people with HIV. Clones were read by immunoSEQ multiplex PCR, and TCRdb kept only the in-frame ones, dropping some. The sample has around 25,000 clones, 85% to 90% seen once. The sample in question was unsorted PBMCs, obtained more than 4.4 years after starting antiretroviral therapy. The source of these receptors is a man aged 25-45 years with HIV. CDR3s include the opening cysteine and the closing phenylalanine or tryptophan. The order of the fields is J gene, clone size, D gene, V gene, CDR3 protein, CDR3 DNA. The D gene is left open where the match is weak. A row's size may be missing; if present it is once, few, many or a size class.

>TRBJ1-5|.|.|TRBV19
CASSPRGSNQPQHF
TGTGCCAGTAGCCCAAGGGGTAGCAATCAGCCCCAGCATTTT
>TRBJ2-1|.|TRBD2|TRBV9
CASSVGGGAYNEQFF
TGTGCCAGCAGCGTAGGCGGGGGGGCTTACAATGAGCAGTTCTTC
>TRBJ2-1|.|.|TRBV7-3
CASSPDPSSYNEQFF
TGTGCCAGCAGCCCGGACCCCTCATCCTACAATGAGCAGTTCTTC
>TRBJ1-2|.|.|TRBV7-8
CASSPQDDAGYTF
TGTGCCAGCAGCCCCCAAGATGATGCTGGCTACACCTTC
>TRBJ2-1|.|.|TRBV7-9
CASRPPSRGGEQFF
TGTGCCAGCAGACCCCCATCTAGGGGAGGTGAGCAGTTCTTC
>TRBJ1-2|.|.|TRBV29-1
CSGAGDGYTF
TGCAGCGGGGCCGGGGATGGCTACACCTTC
>TRBJ2-1|.|.|TRBV19
CASSGQGRGDNEQFF
TGTGCCAGTAGTGGCCAGGGGAGGGGTGACAATGAGCAGTTCTTC
>TRBJ1-2|few|.|TRBV7-9
CASSLVFGYGYTF
TGTGCCAGCAGCTTAGTTTTCGGCTATGGCTACACCTTC
>TRBJ2-7|.|.|TRBV7-8
CASSLSYSYEQYF
TGTGCCAGCAGCTTATCTTACTCCTACGAGCAGTACTTC
>TRBJ2-3|.|TRBD2|TRBV7-3
CASSLTGSGGGTDTQYF
TGTGCCAGCAGCTTAACCGGTAGCGGGGGGGGCACAGATACGCAGTATTTT
>TRBJ1-5|few|.|TRBV27
CASSPRAFGNQPQHF
TGTGCCAGCAGTCCCAGGGCGTTCGGCAATCAGCCCCAGCATTTT
>TRBJ1-1|.|TRBD1|TRBV6-5
CASGQGQGTEAFF
TGTGCCAGTGGACAGGGGCAAGGGACTGAAGCTTTCTTT
>TRBJ2-7|.|.|TRBV6-5
CASGLFGTSYEQYF
TGTGCCAGCGGCTTATTCGGGACCAGCTACGAGCAGTACTTC
>TRBJ2-5|.|TRBD2|TRBV7-9
CASSLGLAGETQYF
TGTGCCAGCAGCTTAGGCCTAGCGGGAGAGACCCAGTACTTC
>TRBJ2-2|.|.|TRBV7-3
CASSLPSGTGELFF
TGTGCCAGCAGCTTACCTTCGGGGACCGGGGAGCTGTTTTTT
>TRBJ1-2|.|.|TRBV4-3
CASSQGFRDGYTF
TGCGCCAGCAGCCAAGGATTTAGAGATGGCTACACCTTC
>TRBJ2-1|.|.|TRBV7-9
CASSLVSYNEQFF
TGTGCCAGCAGCTTAGTGAGCTACAATGAGCAGTTCTTC
>TRBJ1-6|.|.|TRBV7-6
CASSPRGGYNSPLHF
TGTGCCAGCAGCCCGAGGGGAGGCTATAATTCACCCCTCCACTTT
>TRBJ2-7|.|TRBD1|TRBV4-3
CASSHGTGGSTYEQYF
TGCGCCAGCAGCCATGGAACAGGGGGGTCTACCTACGAGCAGTACTTC
>TRBJ2-3|.|TRBD2|TRBV19
CASTLQGGITDTQYF
TGTGCCAGTACCTTGCAGGGAGGGATCACAGATACGCAGTATTTT